Each of the 5 T cell receptor beta chains below was sequenced from the same sample in a study of T cells in Graves' hyperthyroidism and ophthalmopathy. TCR beta CDR3 region amplification was performed from RNA transcripts. HTBI primers were used for first-round RT-PCR of the TCR CDR3. A single record per CDR3 protein comes from TCRdb applying MiXCR to the multiplex PCR reads. Of about 370,000 distinct CDR3 sequences in the sample, 15% were seen once. The sequenced material came from blood. The receptors were sampled from a woman in her sixties or seventies with Graves' ophthalmopathy.

This clonotype was seen at least ten times. The rearrangement links TRBV2 to TRBJ2-5; 7 positions match TRBD1. Germline assignment: CDR1 SNHLY and CDR2 FYNNEI. The CDR3 covers 13 residues. With 7 bases clipped from V and 1 base from J, the junction kept 3 bases outside the gene matches. CDR3 region: CASIRGTQETQYF. For the CDR3, the DNA is TGTGCCAGCATCAGGGGGACCCAAGAGACCCAGTACTTC.

This clonotype was seen a handful of times. The chain has TRBV3-1 and TRBJ1-6; tentative D call: TRBD1 (6 bases). CDR3 length equals 19 residues. The ends were cut back, 0 bases at V and 6 bases at J, with 21 bases in the middle. Per the germline V gene, CDR1 is LGHDT and CDR2 is YNNKEL (reference sequence). The CDR3 nucleotides read TGTGCCAGCAGCCAAGAAGGCTTCATAGGGGGAGCGGGTAATTCACCCCTCCACTTT. This translates into CASSQEGFIGGAGNSPLHF.

This clonotype was counted a few times. This chain uses TRBV7-2 with TRBJ1-5, with 12 bases matching TRBD1. Germline CDR1 SGHTA, CDR2 FQGNSA. This CDR3 spans 17 amino acids. Trimming took 5 bases from V and 7 from J; bases not matched to a gene: 12. CDR3 nucleotides: TGTGCCAGCAGCCCGGTAGGGGGACAGGGGGCCGGGCAGCCCCAGCATTTT. Amino acid sequence: CASSPVGGQGAGQPQHF.

This clonotype was seen a handful of times. V is TRBV28 and J is TRBJ1-5; no clear D. The CDR3 runs to 13 residues. CDR1 and CDR2 from the germline V gene are MDHEN and SYDVKM. Trimming left V 8 bases short and J 4 bases short, with 12 bases between. In DNA form, the CDR3 reads TGTGCCAGCGCTTCGACGGCTAATCAGCCCCAGCATTTT. It translates to CASASTANQPQHF.

The V and J genes are TRBV9 and TRBJ2-5, with D tentatively TRBD2 (6 bases). CDR1 SGDLS and CDR2 YYNGEE come from the germline V gene. Trimming shortened V by 3 bases and J by 5 bases, and 14 bases separated the two germline ends. CDR3 size: 14 residues. The CDR3 nucleotides are TGTGCCAGCAGCGCAAACGGGGGAGAGGAGACCCAGTACTTC. Amino acid sequence: CASSANGGEETQYF.